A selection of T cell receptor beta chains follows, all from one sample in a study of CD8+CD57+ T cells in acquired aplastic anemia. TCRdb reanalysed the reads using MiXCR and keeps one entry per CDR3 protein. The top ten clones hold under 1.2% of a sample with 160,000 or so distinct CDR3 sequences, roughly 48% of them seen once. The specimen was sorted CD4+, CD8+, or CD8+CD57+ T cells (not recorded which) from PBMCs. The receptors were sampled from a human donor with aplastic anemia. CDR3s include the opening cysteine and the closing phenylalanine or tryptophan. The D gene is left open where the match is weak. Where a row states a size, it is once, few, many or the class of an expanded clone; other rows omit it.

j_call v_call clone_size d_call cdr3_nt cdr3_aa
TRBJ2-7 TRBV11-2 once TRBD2 TGTGCCAGCAGTCAACTAGCGGTTAGCTCCTACGAGCAGTACTTC CASSQLAVSSYEQYF
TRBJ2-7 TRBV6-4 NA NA TGTGCCAGCAGTGGGGACGGCTACTACGAGCAGTACTTC CASSGDGYYEQYF
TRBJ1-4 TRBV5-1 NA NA TGCGCCAGCAGCCAAGCGTCCGGGCGTCACGAAAAACTGTTTTTT CASSQASGRHEKLFF
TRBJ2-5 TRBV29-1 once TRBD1 TGCAGCTTAGACAGGGGACCTCAAGAGACCCAGTACTTC CSLDRGPQETQYF
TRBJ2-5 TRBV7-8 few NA TGTGCCAGCGAATCGGACGAAGAGACCCAGTACTTC CASESDEETQYF
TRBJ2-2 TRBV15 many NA TGTGCCACCAGCAGAGATCGGAGGGGGACCACCGGGGAGCTGTTTTTT CATSRDRRGTTGELFF
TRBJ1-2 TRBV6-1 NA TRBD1 TGTGCCAGCAGTGGGACAGGGAACTTTAACTATGGCTACACCTTC CASSGTGNFNYGYTF
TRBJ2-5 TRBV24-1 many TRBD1 TGTGCCACCAGTGATCTGGGACAGGGGAGGGAGACCCAGTACTTC CATSDLGQGRETQYF
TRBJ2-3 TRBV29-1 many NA TGCAGCGTTGCCAGTCACCTAGCAACAGATACGCAGTATTTT CSVASHLATDTQYF
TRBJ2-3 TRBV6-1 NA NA TGTGCCAGCGGATCACTTTCCGGCACAGATACGCAGTATTTT CASGSLSGTDTQYF
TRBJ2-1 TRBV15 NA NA TGTGCCACCAGCAGAGCGACAGAGAATGAGCAGTTCTTC CATSRATENEQFF
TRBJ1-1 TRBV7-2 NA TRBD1 TGTGCCAGCAGCTTAGCGAGGGGGCGTAGTATGAACACTGAAGCTTTCTTT CASSLARGRSMNTEAFF
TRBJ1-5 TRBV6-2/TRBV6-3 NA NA TGTGCCAGCAGTTATGGCAGAAGGGGCAATCAGCCCCAGCATTTT CASSYGRRGNQPQHF
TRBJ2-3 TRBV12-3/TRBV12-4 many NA TGTGCCAGCACCTCTTTGACCACGGGCACAGATACGCAGTATTTT CASTSLTTGTDTQYF
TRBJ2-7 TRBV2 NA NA TGTGCCAGCAGTGAACAACACGAGCAGTACTTC CASSEQHEQYF
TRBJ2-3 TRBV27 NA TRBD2 TGTGCCAGCAGCCCACTAGCGGGGGGATACACAGATACGCAGTATTTT CASSPLAGGYTDTQYF
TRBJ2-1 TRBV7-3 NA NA TGTGCCAGCAGCACCAGCACAGGGTTTTCCTACAATGAGCAGTTCTTC CASSTSTGFSYNEQFF
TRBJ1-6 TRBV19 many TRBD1 TGTGCCACCAAACAGGGGGAGGGTTCACCCCTCCACTTT CATKQGEGSPLHF
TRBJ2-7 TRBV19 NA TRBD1 TGTGCCAGTAGGAGGACAGGGACCTACGAGCAGTACTTC CASRRTGTYEQYF
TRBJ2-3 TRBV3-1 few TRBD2 TGTGCCAGCAGCCAAGCCCCTAGCGGGGTTGGGTCAGATACGCAGTATTTT CASSQAPSGVGSDTQYF
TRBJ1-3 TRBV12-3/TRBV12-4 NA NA TGTGCCAGCAGTTCGCCACTCCATCTCCTGGGAAACACCATATATTTT CASSSPLHLLGNTIYF
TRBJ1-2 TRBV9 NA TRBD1 TGTGCCAGCGCGACAGGGATGGGCTATGGCTACACCTTC CASATGMGYGYTF
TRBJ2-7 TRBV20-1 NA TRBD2 TGCAGTGCTCTTTTAGCGGGGGACAACTCCTACGAGCAGTACTTC CSALLAGDNSYEQYF
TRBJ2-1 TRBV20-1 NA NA TGCAGTGCCCCCAGGGGCCTTGACTACAATGAGCAGTTCTTC CSAPRGLDYNEQFF
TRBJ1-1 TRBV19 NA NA TGTGCCAGTAGCCAGACAGTTCTGAACACTGAAGCTTTCTTT CASSQTVLNTEAFF
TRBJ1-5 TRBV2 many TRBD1 TGTGCCAGCAGTGTAGGGGAAGGGGGCTCCACGGCCCAGCATTTT CASSVGEGGSTAQHF
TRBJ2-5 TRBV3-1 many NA TGTGCCAGCAGCCAGCAGGGGACACAGAGTGGGACCCAGTACTTC CASSQQGTQSGTQYF
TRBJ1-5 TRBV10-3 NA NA TGTGCCCGTCACGCACTCCCGAATCAGCCCCAGCATTTT CARHALPNQPQHF
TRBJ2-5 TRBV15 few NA TGTGCCACCAGCAGAGACCGTGGCTATGGTGAGACCCAGTACTTC CATSRDRGYGETQYF
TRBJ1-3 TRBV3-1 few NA TGTGCCAGCAGCCAAGGTCTTCCAGGGGCTGGAAACACCATATATTTT CASSQGLPGAGNTIYF
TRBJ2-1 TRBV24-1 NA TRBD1 TGTGCCACCAGTGACCCGGGACAGGGTGACAATGAGCAGTTCTTC CATSDPGQGDNEQFF
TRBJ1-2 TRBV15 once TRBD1 TGTGCCAGCCACCGGGACAGGGAATCCCTACAATATGGCTACACCTTC CASHRDRESLQYGYTF
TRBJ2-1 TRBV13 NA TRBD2 TGTGCCAGCAGCTTACGCCACAAAGCGGGACTAGCGGGGGGGCTGAATGAGCAGTTCTTC CASSLRHKAGLAGGLNEQFF
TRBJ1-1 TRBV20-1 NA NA TGCAGTGCGACCTCCTCCACTGAAGCTTTCTTT CSATSSTEAFF
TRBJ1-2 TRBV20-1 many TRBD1 TGCAGTGCTAGAGATGGGGACCAAGGACAGGGGGTCCGCTATGGCTACACCTTC CSARDGDQGQGVRYGYTF
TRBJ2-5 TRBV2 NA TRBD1 TGTGCCAGCAGTGAGGGACAGGGGCCGGGAGAGACCCAGTACTTC CASSEGQGPGETQYF
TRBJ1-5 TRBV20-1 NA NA TGCAGGTCGAACGATAGCAATCAGCCCCAGCATTTT CRSNDSNQPQHF
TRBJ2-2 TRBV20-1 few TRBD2 TGCAGTGCTAGACCTAGCGGGAGTATGATCGGGGAGCTGTTTTTT CSARPSGSMIGELFF
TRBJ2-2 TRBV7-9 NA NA TGTGCCAGCAGCCCAGGGGACACCGGGGAGCTGTTTTTT CASSPGDTGELFF
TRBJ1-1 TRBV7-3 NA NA TGTGCCAGCAGCTTATTTCCGAGAGCGAACACTGAAGCTTTCTTT CASSLFPRANTEAFF
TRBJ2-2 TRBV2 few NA TGTGCCAGCAAAATGGACCGCAACACCGGGGAGCTGTTTTTT CASKMDRNTGELFF
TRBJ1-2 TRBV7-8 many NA TGTGCCAGCAGCTTAGGGGGGGGGTATGGCTACACCTTC CASSLGGGYGYTF
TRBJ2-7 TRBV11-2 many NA TGTGCCAGCAGCTTAGACGGGGGCTGGGGGGGCGAGCAGTACTTC CASSLDGGWGGEQYF
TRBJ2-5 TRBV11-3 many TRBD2 TGTGCCAGCAGCTTAAGCGGGGCCCAAGAGACCCAGTACTTC CASSLSGAQETQYF
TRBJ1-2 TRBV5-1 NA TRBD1 TGCGCCAGCAGCCTGACAGGGGCCAATAACTATGGCTACACCTTC CASSLTGANNYGYTF
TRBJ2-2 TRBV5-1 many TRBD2 TGCGCCAGCAGCCTTCTAGCGGGGGACAACACCGGGGAGCTGTTTTTT CASSLLAGDNTGELFF
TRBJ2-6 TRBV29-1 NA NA TGCAGCGTTGAAGGCGGGATAGGGGCCAACGTCCTGACTTTC CSVEGGIGANVLTF
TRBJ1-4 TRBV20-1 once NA TGCAGTGCTAGTCGGACTAGCGGGGGGCTCAATGAAAAACTGTTTTTT CSASRTSGGLNEKLFF
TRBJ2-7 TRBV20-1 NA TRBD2 TGCAGTGTATTCCCGCTAGCGGGAGACGACGAGCAGTACTTC CSVFPLAGDDEQYF
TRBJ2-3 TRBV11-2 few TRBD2 TGTGCCAGCAGCTTAGTCGTTGGCGGGGGGCTCCGCACAGATACGCAGTATTTT CASSLVVGGGLRTDTQYF
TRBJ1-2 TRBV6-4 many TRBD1 TGTGCCAGCAGTGACTCTTTGACAGGGGTTAAAGGCTACACCTTC CASSDSLTGVKGYTF
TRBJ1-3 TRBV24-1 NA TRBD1 TGTGCCACCAGCGGGACAGGACACACCATATATTTT CATSGTGHTIYF
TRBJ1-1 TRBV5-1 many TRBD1 TGCGCCAGCAGCTTACAGGGGGTCACTGAAGCTTTCTTT CASSLQGVTEAFF
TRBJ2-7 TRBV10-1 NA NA TGCGCCAGCGGGGGCTTCAGCTACGAGCAGTACTTC CASGGFSYEQYF
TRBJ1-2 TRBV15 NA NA TGTGCCACCAGCAGAGATCTGGAGGGGGACTATGGCTACACCTTC CATSRDLEGDYGYTF
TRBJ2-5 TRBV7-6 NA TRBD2 TGTGCCAGCAGCTTAGGAACGGGAGGAGGATCGGGGGAGACCCAGTACTTC CASSLGTGGGSGETQYF
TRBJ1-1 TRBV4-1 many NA TGCGCCAGCAGCCTAGTAGCTTTCTTT CASSLVAFF
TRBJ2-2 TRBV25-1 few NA TGTGCCAGCAGCAGGCCTAGCGCGGCCGGGGAGCTGTTTTTT CASSRPSAAGELFF
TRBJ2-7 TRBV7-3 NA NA TGTGCCAGCAGCTTCCCGCGGGGCCTGGGGAGCGAGCAGTACTTC CASSFPRGLGSEQYF
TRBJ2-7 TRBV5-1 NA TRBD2 TGCGCCAGCAGCGGCAGCGGGAGAACCTACGAGCAGTACTTC CASSGSGRTYEQYF